The source of this T cell receptor (beta chain) is a study of shared clonotypes between healthy human individuals. TCRdb keeps only in-frame clones here, not all; method: immunoSEQ multiplex PCR. The data contain just over 2,000,000 clones, roughly 95% of them seen just once; the ten biggest clones take up around 1.1%. The study, taken as a whole, reports: In four donors, around 5% of naive CD4 clonotypes appeared in common. The low donor count limited represented genetic and exposure-history diversity. Depth was large, yet rarefaction showed that sorted-subset sequencing was incomplete.

CD8 cells classed as naive were CD45RO-negative and positively selected for CCR7, excluding terminally differentiated effector memory CD45RA+ cells. About this clone: Its antigen is unidentified.

The germline CDR1 and CDR2 sequences are SGHRS and YFSETQ. This CDR3 contains 14 residues. Trimming took 4 bases from V and 4 from J; bases not matched to a gene: 2. Input material: naive CD8+ T cells sorted from blood. The receptor comes from a man between 18 and 29 years old in good health. The chain is built from TRBV5-1 and TRBJ2-7, with 13 bases that match TRBD2. DNA for the CDR3: TGCGCCAGCAGCATACTAGCGGGAGGGTACGAGCAGTACTTC. It encodes CASSILAGGYEQYF.